The 24 T cell receptor beta chains below come from one sample, sequenced in a study of T cell repertoires in cytomegalovirus infection. One entry per CDR3 protein results from TCRdb running MiXCR on the reads. The top ten hold about an eighth of the sample, which has about 310,000 distinct CDR3 sequences, about 25% seen once. These receptors' antigens are unknown. Here the sequenced sample was cultured PBMCs, taken from culture after CMV antigen stimulation. The source is a human donor in good health (CMV status not recorded). Some clones in this sample may be carry-over from other donors' samples.

This clonotype was counted ten times or more. V is TRBV7-9 and J is TRBJ2-7; TRBD1 might be the D (6 bases). The CDR3 length is 14 residues. Germline V gives CDR1 SEHNR, CDR2 FQNEAQ (reference sequence). V was pared by 5 bases and J by 2 bases, with 13 bases between. The CDR3 DNA sequence: TGTGCCAGCAGCCGTGGACAGACACCCTACGAGCAGTACTTC. Its protein is CASSRGQTPYEQYF.

The rearrangement links TRBV6-2 or TRBV6-3 to TRBJ2-5, with 9 bases matching TRBD2. Germline V lookup: CDR1 MNHEY, CDR2 SVGEGT. The CDR3 length is 15 residues. Unmatched junction bases numbered 7, after V lost 4 bases and J lost 4 bases. The CDR3 spells CASSFTGLARETQYF. The CDR3 DNA reads TGTGCCAGCAGTTTTACCGGACTAGCGAGAGAGACCCAGTACTTC.

The chain couples TRBV4-3 to TRBJ2-7; 9 bases align to TRBD1. There are 21 residues in the CDR3. V was clipped by 1 base and J by 5 bases; unmatched bases: 24. Germline CDR1 is LGHNA and CDR2 is YSLEER. CDR3: CASSQVSRTGEAGLLIDEQYV. In DNA form, the CDR3 reads TGCGCCAGCAGCCAAGTCAGTAGGACAGGGGAAGCGGGACTTCTGATCGACGAGCAGTACGTC.

This clonotype was counted only a few times. This chain joins TRBV7-9 and TRBJ1-5; D uncertain. The CDR3 runs 16 residues. Trimming shortened V by 2 bases and J by 4 bases, and 15 bases separated the two germline ends. Germline-derived CDR1 and CDR2 are SEHNR and FQNEAQ (reference sequence). The DNA for the CDR3 is TGTGCCAGCAGCTTAACGAGCTCCCCGGGTAATCAGCCCCAGCATTTT. As protein: CASSLTSSPGNQPQHF.

The chain employs TRBV7-4 and TRBJ1-2; no firm D call. The V gene lost 2 bases and the J gene lost 6 bases, with 7 bases spanning the gap. Germline CDR1 reads SGHVT; CDR2 reads SQSDAQ. The CDR3 extends over 12 amino acids. The CDR3, as DNA: TGTGCCAGCAGCTTATCTGGTGATGGCTACACCTTC. It codes for CASSLSGDGYTF.

The chain has TRBV25-1 and TRBJ2-3, with 12 bases that match TRBD1. The V gene end was trimmed by 8 bases and the J gene end by 4 bases; junction bases not matched to a gene: 4. This CDR3 is built from 14 residues. The V gene's germline CDR1 is MGHDK and CDR2 SYGVNS. The CDR3 protein is CASGTGGFPDTQYF. CDR3 nucleotide sequence: TGTGCCAGCGGGACAGGGGGCTTCCCAGATACGCAGTATTTT.

This chain links TRBV5-1 with TRBJ2-2; possible D gene TRBD2, 6 bases. The CDR3 has 15 residues. Germline values: CDR1 SGHRS, CDR2 YFSETQ. The V end lost 4 bases, the J end lost 5 bases, and 15 bases lay between the germline ends. This CDR3 is CASSQALSGTGELFF. The CDR3 coding sequence is TGCGCCAGCAGCCAGGCCCTAAGCGGGACCGGGGAGCTGTTTTTT.

This clonotype has a count of ten or more. The chain links TRBV7-2 to TRBJ2-1, with TRBD2 matching over 8 bases. V was clipped by 3 bases and J by 3 bases; unmatched bases: 4. The CDR3 sequence is 15 residues long. Germline V gene lookup returns CDR1 SGHTA and CDR2 FQGNSA. The CDR3 region has the DNA TGTGCCAGCAGCTTCAGCGGGAGTATCTACAATGAGCAGTTCTTC. It specifies CASSFSGSIYNEQFF.

This clonotype was observed a few times. The chain combines TRBV4-3 with TRBJ2-7, with D possibly matching TRBD2 (6 bases). Germline values: CDR1 LGHNA, CDR2 YSLEER. V was cut by 1 base and J by 3 bases, with 13 bases left in between. The CDR3 covers 15 residues. In DNA, the CDR3 is TGCGCCAGCAGCCAAGCTATCGGCGGGAACTACGAGCAGTACTTC. The encoded protein is CASSQAIGGNYEQYF.

The genes are TRBV7-9 and TRBJ2-5; TRBD1 agrees at 9 bases. CDR3 length: 15 amino acids. Germline values: CDR1 SEHNR, CDR2 FQNEAQ (reference sequence). Trimming cost V 5 bases and J 1 base; bases outside gene matches: 5. DNA for the CDR3: TGTGCCAGCAGCGAAGGGACAGGGTTCCAAGAGACCCAGTACTTC. Amino acid sequence: CASSEGTGFQETQYF.

The chain links TRBV19 to TRBJ2-1; the D gene could be TRBD1 or TRBD2 (5 bases each). The V gene's germline CDR1 is LNHDA and CDR2 SQIVND (reference sequence). This CDR3 comprises 16 residues. V lost 5 bases, J lost 6 bases, and 20 bases lay in between. The CDR3 loop reads CASSFSGPGAANEQFF. In DNA, the CDR3 is TGTGCCAGTAGTTTCTCCGGGCCCGGGGCGGCCAATGAGCAGTTCTTC.

This clonotype was seen a few times. V gene TRBV7-9 combines with J gene TRBJ1-6; 8 nucleotides align to TRBD1. V dropped 5 bases and J dropped 6; count of bases not matched to a gene: 6. Looked up from germline, CDR1 is SEHNR and CDR2 is FQNEAQ (reference sequence). There are 15 residues in the CDR3. The CDR3 DNA reads TGTGCCAGCAGCCCAAGACAGGGGAGTAATTCACCCCTCCACTTT. Encoded protein: CASSPRQGSNSPLHF.

This chain uses TRBV23-1 with TRBJ2-2; possibly TRBD1 or TRBD2 for D (6 bases each). TRBV23-1 has ORF status, its function being uncertain. V dropped 3 bases and J dropped 4 bases, with 12 bases sitting between them. The CDR3 has 15 residues. The CDR3 DNA sequence: TGCGCCAGCAGTCAGCTCAGGGGAGGCACCGGGGAGCTGTTTTTT. Translated, it gives CASSQLRGGTGELFF.

This chain links TRBV29-1 with TRBJ1-2; maybe TRBD1 (6 bases). The germline V gene encodes CDR1 SQVTM and CDR2 ANQGSEA. V was clipped by 5 bases and J by 3 bases, with 16 bases between them. The CDR3 spans 14 residues. The CDR3, as DNA: TGCAGCGTTATCGGAAGAGGACAGCACTATGGCTACACCTTC. Translation: CSVIGRGQHYGYTF. The full variable domain, completed using reference TRBV29-1 and TRBJ1-2, is SAVISQKPSRDICQRGTSLTIQCQVDSQVTMMFWYRQQPGQSLTLIATANQGSEATYESGFVIDKFPISRPNLTFSTLTVSNMSPEDSSIYLCSVIGRGQHYGYTFGSGTRLTVV.

In its sample, this clonotype was seen a few times. This sequence joins TRBV27 and TRBJ2-3, with D uncertain. The CDR3 loop spans 14 amino acids. Trimming removed 4 bases at V and 2 bases at J, with 10 bases between. Germline V lookup: CDR1 MNHEY, CDR2 SMNVEV (reference sequence). Written as DNA, the CDR3 is TGTGCCAGCAGTTCTCTCCAGCACACAGATACGCAGTATTTT. Its translation is CASSSLQHTDTQYF.

CDR3 sequence: CAWRGGLGNWGETQYF. CDR3 bases: TGTGCCTGGAGAGGGGGTCTCGGGAATTGGGGAGAGACCCAGTACTTC. This chain links TRBV30 with TRBJ2-5; tentative D call: TRBD1 (6 bases). Trimming stripped 3 bases from V and 4 bases from J, with 21 bases between. CDR1 and CDR2 (germline): GTSNPN, SVGIG (reference sequence). The CDR3 loop spans 16 amino acids.

The chain joins TRBV7-6 to TRBJ2-5; D is uncertain. The CDR3 covers 14 residues. CDR1 is SGHVS and CDR2 is FNYEAQ in the germline V gene. Trimming left V 2 bases short and J 5 bases short, with 12 bases between. This CDR3 is CASSLITMDETQYF. CDR3 in DNA: TGTGCCAGCAGCTTAATCACAATGGACGAGACCCAGTACTTC.

The V gene is TRBV15, the J gene TRBJ2-3, with unresolved D. Trimming pared 7 bases from V and 2 bases from J, leaving 13 bases between. The CDR3 length is 14 residues. Germline CDR1 and CDR2: LNHNV and YYDKDF (reference sequence). This CDR3 is CATTPAGLTDTQYF. In DNA, the CDR3 is TGTGCCACCACCCCGGCCGGCCTCACAGATACGCAGTATTTT.

CDR3 DNA sequence: TGTGCCAGCAGTTTCGTAGGGGCCGGTGGCTACACCTTC. It codes for CASSFVGAGGYTF. This chain joins TRBV12-3 or TRBV12-4 and TRBJ1-2; perhaps TRBD1 as D (5 bases). Trimming removed 3 bases from V and 7 bases from J, with 12 bases in between. The CDR3 is 13 amino acids.

The V and J genes are TRBV4-3 and TRBJ1-1; 7 bases are shared with TRBD1. Germline loops: CDR1 LGHNA, CDR2 YSLEER. The CDR3 extends over 15 amino acids. The V gene end was trimmed by 2 bases and the J gene end by 3 bases; junction bases not matched to a gene: 6. This CDR3 is CASSQPQGQHTEAFF. CDR3 coding DNA: TGCGCCAGCAGCCAACCACAGGGGCAACACACTGAAGCTTTCTTT.

This clonotype came up a few times. The chain has TRBV14 and TRBJ1-1, with D hard to call. The CDR3 runs to 12 residues. The germline gives CDR1 SGHDN, CDR2 FVKESK. Trimming stripped 3 bases from V and 0 bases from J, with 2 bases between. CDR3 amino acids: CASSQVNTEAFF. The CDR3 DNA sequence: TGTGCCAGCAGCCAGGTGAACACTGAAGCTTTCTTT.

This clonotype came up a few times. The rearrangement uses TRBV12-3 or TRBV12-4 and TRBJ2-5; D is possibly TRBD2 (5 bases). Trimming left V 5 bases short and J 5 bases short, with 21 bases between. This CDR3 contains 16 residues. The CDR3 protein is CASSISQLVRMETQYF. For the CDR3, the DNA is TGTGCCAGCAGTATAAGCCAACTAGTCCGGATGGAGACCCAGTACTTC.

This clonotype occurred many times. This rearrangement joins TRBV27 to TRBJ1-1; 8 nucleotides line up with TRBD1. Germline trimming cut 5 bases from V and 1 base from J; bases unmatched to any gene: 6. Per germline, CDR1 MNHEY and CDR2 SMNVEV (reference sequence). The CDR3 totals 15 residues. The CDR3 reads CASSLRGTGNTEAFF. CDR3 nucleotide sequence: TGTGCCAGCAGTCTCCGAGGGACAGGGAACACTGAAGCTTTCTTT.

This clonotype turned up a few times. This sequence joins TRBV5-4 and TRBJ2-7; 8 bases match TRBD2. Losses at the gene ends were 2 bases for V and 5 bases for J; bases not matched to a gene: 6. The CDR3 has 14 residues. Germline V CDR1 and CDR2: SGHNT, YYREEE (reference sequence). The CDR3 DNA sequence: TGTGCCAGCAGCTTAAGCGGGAGTCCCCACGAGCAGTACTTC. It encodes CASSLSGSPHEQYF.